This T cell receptor beta chain was sequenced for a study of blood T cells in healthy people across ages. The authors ran a second PCR of roughly 7 to 11 cycles using a sample-barcoded 5' primer and a J-beta primer mix. TCRdb re-analysed the 5' RACE reads in MiXCR, keeping a single row per CDR3 protein. The table shows fewer than 2 million distinct CDR3 sequences, with roughly 43% occurring only once. The CDR3 consists of 13 residues. Germline CDR1 is SEHNR and CDR2 is FQNEAQ (reference sequence). V gave up 3 bases and J gave up 5 bases, with 7 bases separating them. The sequence was obtained from a human donor in good health. Sequenced material: blood. The chain joins TRBV7-9 to TRBJ2-2, with no clear D. DNA for the CDR3: TGTGCCAGCAGCTTCCTCAAGACCGGGGAGCTGTTTTTT. The encoded protein is CASSFLKTGELFF.